Each of the 28 T cell receptor beta chains below was sequenced from the same sample in a study of T-cell reconstitution after alpha-beta-depleted transplantation in children. Preparing the TCRbeta library involved the use of unique molecular identifiers. A single record per CDR3 protein comes from TCRdb applying MiXCR to the PCR reads. The sample holds roughly 300,000 distinct CDR3 sequences, 11% seen once. The sequencing used peripheral blood, collected 180 days after TCRalphabeta/CD19-depleted stem cell transplant. Receptors were obtained from a male patient between 2 and 10 years old who had a stem cell transplant for chronic granulomatous disease, so the T cells may come from the graft donor.

In this sample, this clonotype turned up many times. The V call is TRBV5-1, the J call TRBJ2-7; TRBD2 agrees at 10 bases. The germline gives CDR1 SGHRS, CDR2 YFSETQ. The V segment lost 3 bases and the J segment 0 bases; nucleotides outside the gene matches: 3. The CDR3 consists of 15 residues. This chain's CDR3 is CASSSLAGFSYEQYF. The CDR3 DNA sequence: TGCGCCAGCAGCTCACTAGCGGGATTCTCCTACGAGCAGTACTTC.

This clonotype was picked up many times. The chain joins TRBV7-2 to TRBJ2-1; TRBD1 agrees at 7 bases. Trimming took 9 bases from V and 1 from J; bases not matched to a gene: 15. The germline gives CDR1 SGHTA, CDR2 FQGNSA. CDR3 length equals 17 residues. This CDR3 reads CASLAYRGTESYNEQFF. The CDR3 DNA is TGTGCCAGTTTAGCGTACCGTGGGACAGAGTCCTACAATGAGCAGTTCTTC.

This clonotype was recorded many times. The V gene is TRBV5-1, the J gene TRBJ2-2; D may be TRBD2 (6 bases). Per the germline V gene, CDR1 is SGHRS and CDR2 is YFSETQ. This CDR3 contains 15 residues. V dropped 4 bases and J dropped 4 bases, with 14 bases sitting between them. CDR3 sequence: CASSAGPPGTGELFF. The CDR3 bases are TGCGCCAGCAGCGCGGGACCCCCGGGCACCGGGGAGCTGTTTTTT. Using reference TRBV5-1 and TRBJ2-2 for the parts outside the CDR3, the full variable domain is KAGVTQTPRYLIKTRGQQVTLSCSPISGHRSVSWYQQTPGQGLQFLFEYFSETQRNKGNFPGRFSGRQFSNSRSEMNVSTLELGDSALYLCASSAGPPGTGELFFGEGSRLTVL.

This clonotype was recorded at least ten times. This sequence joins TRBV5-5 and TRBJ2-1; the match to TRBD1 covers 8 bases. The CDR3 is made up of 15 amino acids. With V trimmed by 7 bases and J by 3 bases, 9 bases remained unmatched. CDR1 SGHKS and CDR2 YYEKEE come from the germline V gene (reference sequence). The CDR3 loop reads CASRSPGQDYNEQFF. The CDR3 bases are TGTGCCAGCCGATCGCCGGGACAGGACTACAATGAGCAGTTCTTC. Drawing the rest from reference TRBV5-5 and TRBJ2-1, the complete variable domain is DAGVTQSPTHLIKTRGQQVTLRCSPISGHKSVSWYQQVLGQGPQFIFQYYEKEERGRGNFPDRFSARQFPNYSSELNVNALLLGDSALYLCASRSPGQDYNEQFFGPGTRLTVL.

This clonotype came up many times. This chain uses TRBV12-3 or TRBV12-4 with TRBJ1-5; 7 bases match TRBD1. V lost 6 bases, J lost 6 bases, and 8 bases stayed unmatched. This CDR3 spans 14 amino acids. The CDR3 DNA reads TGTGCCAGCAGCCGGGACAGTTTGGTTCAGCCCCAGCATTTT. Its protein is CASSRDSLVQPQHF.

This clonotype occurred many times. The chain carries TRBV20-1 and TRBJ1-4; 7 bases line up with TRBD1. CDR1 and CDR2 (germline): DFQATT, SNEGSKA (reference sequence). CDR3 size: 15 residues. The trim removed 2 bases at V and 8 bases at J, leaving 11 bases unmatched. CDR3 coding DNA: TGCAGTGCTAGACTTAACCAGGGGGAACCCGAAAAACTGTTTTTT. Translation: CSARLNQGEPEKLFF.

This clonotype has ten or more counts. The CDR3 sequence is CASSFRTSIYNEQFF. The CDR3 DNA is TGTGCCAGCAGCTTCCGGACTAGCATATACAATGAGCAGTTCTTC. The chain links TRBV5-5 to TRBJ2-1; 8 nucleotides agree with TRBD2. CDR3 length: 15 residues. The V gene end was trimmed by 2 bases and the J gene end by 4 bases; junction bases not matched to a gene: 5. Germline V gives CDR1 SGHKS, CDR2 YYEKEE (reference sequence).

This clonotype was recorded at least ten times. The chain uses TRBV9 and TRBJ2-3, with 12 nucleotides matching TRBD2. Germline V gives CDR1 SGDLS, CDR2 YYNGEE. Trimming took 0 bases from V and 1 from J; bases not matched to a gene: 0. The CDR3 sequence is 16 residues long. The CDR3 sequence is CASSVGLAGGTDTQYF. The CDR3, as DNA: TGTGCCAGCAGCGTAGGACTAGCGGGGGGCACAGATACGCAGTATTTT.

This clonotype has just a few counts. The chain uses TRBV5-1 and TRBJ2-3; TRBD2 aligns across 9 bases. V gave up 0 bases and J gave up 2 bases; unmatched junction bases: 4. Germline CDR1 and CDR2: SGHRS and YFSETQ. There are 16 residues in the CDR3. CDR3 residues: CASSLVQRGVTDTQYF. The CDR3 DNA is TGCGCCAGCAGCTTGGTCCAGCGGGGGGTCACAGATACGCAGTATTTT.

This clonotype appeared many times. The chain uses TRBV12-3 or TRBV12-4 and TRBJ1-2, with 8 bases identical to TRBD1. J gave up 4 bases and V 6 bases, and 4 bases lay outside the gene matches. The CDR3 is 13 residues long. Written as DNA, the CDR3 is TGTGCCAGCAGAAACACAGGGGGCTATGGCTACACCTTC. As protein: CASRNTGGYGYTF.

This clonotype was counted once. A clone one base away is much larger, so this may be a read error. The rearrangement links TRBV20-1 to TRBJ2-1; 10 bases line up with TRBD2. This CDR3 contains 15 residues. The germline CDR1 and CDR2 sequences are DFQATT and SNEGSKA (reference sequence). Losses at the gene ends were 5 bases for V and 7 bases for J; bases not matched to a gene: 11. CDR3 bases: TGCAGTGCTTCCATCAGCGGGAGGGCCGGGAATGAGCAGTTCTTC. Its translation: CSASISGRAGNEQFF.

This clonotype was recorded a few times. The rearrangement joins TRBV2 to TRBJ2-7; D is tentatively TRBD1 or TRBD2 (5 bases each). CDR3 size: 16 residues. Trimming took 0 bases from V and 5 from J, leaving 17 bases between them. CDR1 SNHLY and CDR2 FYNNEI come from the germline V gene. The CDR3: CASSEALEGPSDEQYF. The DNA for the CDR3 is TGTGCCAGCAGTGAAGCGCTTGAGGGGCCGTCCGACGAGCAGTACTTC.

This clonotype was picked up many times. The V call is TRBV15, the J call TRBJ1-2, with 12 bases that match TRBD1. Trimming removed 0 bases from V and 4 bases from J; junction bases left unmatched: 3. CDR1 and CDR2 from the germline V gene are LNHNV and YYDKDF (reference sequence). This CDR3 comprises 16 residues. The CDR3 DNA reads as TGTGCCACCAGCAGAGATATGGGACAGGGGGCCTATGGCTACACCTTC. This codes for CATSRDMGQGAYGYTF.

Note on this clonotype: A junction end diverges from the germline sequence, so it may reflect a read error. DNA for the CDR3: TGTGCCAGCAGCTTAAGTCCACTGCCGGGGGGGACTACAGATACGCTGTATTTT. It translates to CASSLSPLPGGTTDTLYF. V and J are TRBV7-3 and TRBJ2-3; 8 nucleotides agree with TRBD2. This CDR3 contains 18 residues. Germline assignment: CDR1 SGHTA and CDR2 FQGTGA. Combining the CDR3 with reference TRBV7-3 and TRBJ2-3 gives the whole variable domain GAGVSQTPSNKVTEKGKYVELRCDPISGHTALYWYRQSLGQGPEFLIYFQGTGAADDSGLPNDRFFAVRPEGSVSTLKIQRTERGDSAVYLCASSLSPLPGGTTDTLYFGPGTRLTVL.

This clonotype was observed at least ten times. The J gene is TRBJ2-1, the V gene TRBV3-1; 11 bases agree with TRBD2. Germline CDR1 reads LGHDT; CDR2 reads YNNKEL (reference sequence). Trimming removed 3 bases from V and 4 bases from J; junction bases left unmatched: 8. The CDR3 contains 17 residues. The CDR3 loop is CASSHPSGGRWYNEQFF. CDR3 bases: TGTGCCAGCAGCCATCCTAGCGGGGGGCGTTGGTACAATGAGCAGTTCTTC.

This clonotype turned up a few times. The chain links TRBV15 to TRBJ2-2; the D is unclear. With 0 bases removed from V and 6 bases from J, the gap between germline ends came to 17 bases. CDR3 length: 17 residues. Per germline, CDR1 LNHNV and CDR2 YYDKDF (reference sequence). DNA of the CDR3: TGTGCCACCAGCAGAGATAAAAAGATGCGAAGCGCCGGGGAGCTGTTTTTT. This gives the protein CATSRDKKMRSAGELFF.

In its sample, this clonotype was seen many times. J is TRBJ2-2 and V is TRBV9; unclear D gene. Trimming cost V 0 bases and J 1 base, with 7 bases left between them. The V gene's germline CDR1 is SGDLS and CDR2 YYNGEE. There are 15 residues in the CDR3. The CDR3 nucleotides read TGTGCCAGCAGCGTAGGTTCCGGGAACACCGGGGAGCTGTTTTTT. Encoded protein: CASSVGSGNTGELFF.

This clonotype was found a few times. The rearrangement uses TRBV27 and TRBJ1-6, with D perhaps TRBD1 (5 bases). V was clipped by 7 bases and J by 7 bases, with 17 bases between them. Germline CDR1 reads MNHEY; CDR2 reads SMNVEV (reference sequence). This CDR3 comprises 15 residues. CDR3 loop: CASTLTREGNSPLHF. DNA for the CDR3: TGTGCCAGCACATTAACCAGGGAGGGAAATTCACCCCTCCACTTT.

This clonotype occurred many times. V gene TRBV7-3 combines with J gene TRBJ2-3; 9 positions agree with TRBD2. J lost 2 bases, V lost 4 bases, and 10 bases had no gene match. Germline V gene lookup returns CDR1 SGHTA and CDR2 FQGTGA. The CDR3 loop spans 17 amino acids. CDR3 sequence: CASSSPPGTSYTDTQYF. The CDR3 coding sequence is TGTGCCAGCAGCTCCCCACCCGGGACTAGCTACACAGATACGCAGTATTTT.

This clonotype has at least ten counts. The gene calls are TRBV18 and TRBJ2-1, with TRBD2 matching 12 bases. V lost 5 bases to trimming and J lost 6 bases; unmatched junction nucleotides: 5. Germline V gives CDR1 KGHSH, CDR2 LQKENI. The length of the CDR3 is 15 residues. CDR3 in DNA: TGTGCCAGCTCATACCTAGCGGGAGGGCTCAATGAGCAGTTCTTC. Its translation is CASSYLAGGLNEQFF.

This clonotype was observed many times. The gene calls are TRBV29-1 and TRBJ2-7, with 11 bases that match TRBD1. The length of the CDR3 is 14 residues. Losses at the gene ends were 6 bases for V and 7 bases for J; bases not matched to a gene: 11. CDR1 SQVTM and CDR2 ANQGSEA come from the germline V gene. The CDR3 loop is CSVAGTGGTYEQYF. The CDR3 region has the DNA TGCAGCGTAGCCGGGACAGGGGGTACGTATGAGCAGTACTTC.

V and J are TRBV18 and TRBJ1-1; no reliable D call. Germline loops: CDR1 KGHSH, CDR2 LQKENI. The CDR3 contains 13 residues. With 2 bases removed from V and 1 base from J, the gap between germline ends came to 5 bases. CDR3: CASSPIRNTEAFF. As DNA, the CDR3 is TGTGCCAGCTCACCAATAAGGAACACTGAAGCTTTCTTT.

There are many counts of this clonotype. The chain uses TRBV29-1 and TRBJ1-2, with TRBD1 identical over 8 bases. The junction had 15 bases not matched to a gene; V was cut back by 5 bases and J by 4 bases. Germline V lookup: CDR1 SQVTM, CDR2 ANQGSEA. There are 16 residues in the CDR3. Here the CDR3 DNA reads TGCAGCGTTCCTTGGCAGGGGGCAATAGTATCCTATGGCTACACCTTC. Protein product: CSVPWQGAIVSYGYTF.

There are many counts of this clonotype. The rearrangement uses TRBV5-5 and TRBJ2-3; D may match TRBD1 or TRBD2 (5 bases each). Germline V gene data show CDR1 as SGHKS and CDR2 as YYEKEE (reference sequence). This CDR3 contains 18 residues. Trimming stripped 0 bases from V and 2 bases from J, with 19 bases between. CDR3 sequence: CASSLVQGWGRATDTQYF. DNA for the CDR3: TGTGCCAGCAGCTTGGTTCAGGGTTGGGGACGGGCCACAGATACGCAGTATTTT.

This clonotype came up many times. The CDR3 sequence is CASSASWGSNQPQHF. The CDR3 DNA is TGTGCCAGCAGTGCGAGTTGGGGGAGCAATCAGCCCCAGCATTTT. V is TRBV2 and J is TRBJ1-5; D may be TRBD1 (5 bases). Germline V gene lookup returns CDR1 SNHLY and CDR2 FYNNEI. The V and J ends lost 4 bases and 1 base respectively, with 11 bases between them. CDR3 length: 15 amino acids.

This clonotype was detected ten times or more. The V and J genes are TRBV28 and TRBJ1-2; a possible D gene is TRBD1 (5 bases). Germline V gene data show CDR1 as MDHEN and CDR2 as SYDVKM. This CDR3 contains 12 residues. Deletions cut 3 bases from V and 6 bases from J, with 8 bases between. This chain's CDR3 is CASSLAGHGYTF. In nucleotides, the CDR3 is TGTGCCAGCAGTTTGGCGGGGCATGGCTACACCTTC.

This clonotype occurred many times. This sequence joins TRBV7-2 and TRBJ2-1; 7 bases match TRBD1. There are 14 residues in the CDR3. The J segment lost 3 bases and the V segment lost 3 bases, leaving 2 bases of the junction unmatched. Germline CDR1 SGHTA, CDR2 FQGNSA. The CDR3 DNA is TGTGCCAGCAGCTTGGGGACAGACTACAATGAGCAGTTCTTC. The encoded protein is CASSLGTDYNEQFF. Variable domain in full (rest from reference TRBV7-2 and TRBJ2-1): GAGVSQSPSNKVTEKGKDVELRCDPISGHTALYWYRQSLGQGLEFLIYFQGNSAPDKSGLPSDRFSAERTGGSVSTLTIQRTQQEDSAVYLCASSLGTDYNEQFFGPGTRLTVL.

This clonotype was detected ten times or more. The chain joins TRBV28 to TRBJ2-5, with 14 bases lining up with TRBD2. In germline, CDR1 is MDHEN, CDR2 SYDVKM. V trimming: 3 bases; J trimming: 0 bases; junction bases outside the gene matches: 9. The CDR3 contains 19 residues. The CDR3 DNA follows: TGTGCCAGCAGTTTCACCGGGACTAGCGGGGGAGTCGACCAAGAGACCCAGTACTTC. Translating gives CASSFTGTSGGVDQETQYF.